These 13 T cell receptor beta chains share one sample of origin, sequenced in a study of human T cells and chemical hapten exposure. TCRdb passed the RACE reads through MiXCR, listing each CDR3 protein once. Among fewer than 400,000 distinct CDR3 sequences listed, 6% to 8.5% were seen once. Noted time point: patch test 1, 2 weeks after DPC sensitization. This sample's treatment: therapeutic diphenylcyclopropenone sensitization with weekly scalp DPC. Material: whole blood, obtained in connection with sensitization to the hapten diphenylcyclopropenone (DPC). The receptors shown here come from a woman aged 18-29 years with alopecia areata. Some clones in this sample may be carry-over from other donors' samples.

V gene TRBV6-1 combines with J gene TRBJ1-1, with TRBD1 matching 7 bases. The V segment lost 4 bases and the J segment 10 bases; nucleotides outside the gene matches: 9. Germline loops: CDR1 MNHNS, CDR2 SASEGT. The length of the CDR3 is 13 residues. The CDR3 bases are TGTGCCAGCAGTGCCAGGGGGGCTGAGCGAGCTTTCTTT. Translating it yields CASSARGAERAFF.

This clonotype showed up just a few times. The chain joins TRBV4-3 to TRBJ1-5; D is perhaps TRBD1 (5 bases). V shed 4 bases and J shed 6 bases, with 16 bases lying between them. This CDR3 has 15 residues. Germline-derived CDR1 and CDR2 are LGHNA and YSLEER. CDR3 sequence (DNA): TGCGCCAGCAGCCCCCAGCGGGGGGATGCTCAGCCCCAGCATTTT. It translates to CASSPQRGDAQPQHF.

The sample holds a few counts of this clonotype. V and J are TRBV12-3 or TRBV12-4 and TRBJ1-2; D remains ambiguous. The CDR3 has 13 amino acids. Trimming removed 1 base from V and 6 bases from J, with 9 bases in between. The CDR3 region is CASSLGGVNGYTF. CDR3 DNA sequence: TGTGCCAGCAGTTTAGGCGGGGTAAATGGCTACACCTTC.

The chain has TRBV24-1 and TRBJ1-5; D is uncertain. This CDR3 region has 14 residues. Trimming stripped 5 bases from V and 4 bases from J, with 11 bases between. CDR1 is KGHDR, CDR2 SFDVKD, per germline. This CDR3 is CATSALGRNQPQHF. CDR3 DNA sequence: TGTGCCACCAGTGCTCTAGGGAGGAATCAGCCCCAGCATTTT.

The chain combines TRBV6-5 with TRBJ1-1, with no clear D. V was cut by 0 bases and J by 0 bases, with 5 bases left in between. CDR1 is MNHEY, CDR2 SVGAGI, per germline. The CDR3 consists of 14 residues. The CDR3 region has the DNA TGTGCCAGCAGTTACTCTAACGTGAACACTGAAGCTTTCTTT. Its translation: CASSYSNVNTEAFF.

In this sample, this clonotype turned up many times. This chain connects TRBV6-2 or TRBV6-3 to TRBJ1-1; 7 nucleotides align to TRBD1. V lost 7 bases, J lost 4 bases, and 15 bases stayed unmatched. There are 16 residues in the CDR3. Germline CDR1 is MNHEY and CDR2 is SVGEGT. CDR3 sequence: CASNVRTKTGRTEAFF. The CDR3 nucleotides read TGTGCCAGCAACGTACGGACGAAGACAGGGCGCACTGAAGCTTTCTTT.

The genes are TRBV6-6 and TRBJ2-5, with a tentative D call TRBD2 (5 bases). The CDR3 runs to 15 residues. Germline V lookup: CDR1 MNHNY, CDR2 SVGAGI (reference sequence). The V and J ends lost 3 bases and 7 bases respectively, with 18 bases between them. The CDR3, as DNA: TGTGCCAGCAGTTATTCCCCCGGTCGGCGGGTGACCCAGTACTTC. Translating gives CASSYSPGRRVTQYF.

The chain employs TRBV24-1 and TRBJ2-5; D possibly corresponds to TRBD2 (7 bases). Germline lookup yields CDR1 KGHDR and CDR2 SFDVKD. V was pared by 1 base and J by 5 bases, with 16 bases between. This CDR3 contains 16 residues. CDR3 bases: TGTGCCACCAGTGATTTAGGGGGGGGCTCCCCGGAGACCCAGTACTTC. It specifies CATSDLGGGSPETQYF.

The chain has TRBV18 and TRBJ1-2; TRBD1 is a possible D gene (5 bases). The ends were cut back, 5 bases at V and 3 bases at J, with 10 bases in the middle. The CDR3 loop spans 13 amino acids. Germline V CDR1 and CDR2: KGHSH, LQKENI. CDR3 residues: CASSGGVHYGYTF. DNA for the CDR3: TGTGCCAGCTCAGGGGGAGTTCACTATGGCTACACCTTC. Looking up the rest from reference TRBV18 and TRBJ1-2 gives the full variable domain: NAGVMQNPRHLVRRRGQEARLRCSPMKGHSHVYWYRQLPEEGLKFMVYLQKENIIDESGMPKERFSAEFPKEGPSILRIQQVVRGDSAAYFCASSGGVHYGYTFGSGTRLTVV.

This clonotype occurred a few times. The chain recombines TRBV7-9 with TRBJ1-2, with unresolved D. Trimming removed 5 bases at V and 8 bases at J, with 12 bases between. CDR3 length: 12 residues. Germline CDR1 is SEHNR and CDR2 is FQNEAQ (reference sequence). CDR3: CASSTSQPGYTF. For the CDR3, the DNA is TGTGCCAGCAGCACCAGTCAGCCAGGCTACACCTTC.

This clonotype appeared a few times. The chain is built from TRBV20-1 and TRBJ1-6; no definite D call. Germline CDR1 is DFQATT and CDR2 is SNEGSKA (reference sequence). With 1 base removed from V and 13 bases from J, the gap between germline ends came to 14 bases. CDR3 length: 13 residues. The CDR3 DNA reads as TGCAGTGCTAGAGGGCGCAGGATCTCCCCCCTCCACTTT. It specifies CSARGRRISPLHF.

This clonotype was counted between two and nine times. This chain links TRBV10-3 with TRBJ1-1; TRBD1 is a possible D gene (6 bases). Trimming removed 7 bases from V and 10 bases from J, with 19 bases in between. Per germline, CDR1 ENHRY and CDR2 SYGVKD. The CDR3 is made up of 13 amino acids. The CDR3: CAINLGGDKPAFF. The CDR3 DNA sequence: TGTGCCATCAACCTCGGGGGGGACAAACCAGCTTTCTTT.

As for this clonotype: A read error may be the cause here, since a much bigger clone is one base away. The chain employs TRBV7-3 and TRBJ2-5, with a possible D match to TRBD2 (5 bases). V lost 7 bases and J lost 5, with 14 bases in between. Germline CDR1 is SGHTA and CDR2 is FQGTGA. The CDR3 is 13 amino acids. CDR3 sequence: CASNLRETETQYF. DNA of the CDR3: TGTGCCAGCAACTTGAGGGAGACGGAGACCCAGTACTTC.